These 9 T cell receptor beta chains share one sample of origin, sequenced in a study of shared clonotypes between healthy human individuals. The repertoire was sequenced with immunoSEQ multiplex PCR; TCRdb's copy has only in-frame clones and lacks some. The sample comprises 640,000 or so clones, 55% to 75% of which are singletons, and approximately 1.8% rests with the top ten. Sequenced material: memory CD4+ T cells sorted from blood. Regarding subset: CD45RA-negative fraction. These receptors were obtained from a woman in her 30s in good health.

V and J are TRBV5-1 and TRBJ1-1; no firm D call. The CDR3 sequence is 14 residues long. From germline, CDR1 is SGHRS and CDR2 YFSETQ. The V gene lost 2 bases and the J gene lost 3 bases, with 11 bases spanning the gap. Here the CDR3 DNA reads TGCGCCAGCAGCTTTGAGGCCCAGGACACTGAAGCTTTCTTT. Translated, it gives CASSFEAQDTEAFF.

The rearrangement links TRBV28 to TRBJ2-5; D gene unclear. V was pared by 6 bases and J by 8 bases, with 10 bases between. Germline CDR1 reads MDHEN; CDR2 reads SYDVKM. This CDR3 is built from 11 residues. CDR3 DNA: TGTGCCAGCAGGGAACTGTCTACCCAGTACTTC. Its protein product is CASRELSTQYF.

This clone was detected ten times or more. The chain carries TRBV28 and TRBJ1-4, with D hard to call. The CDR3 runs to 15 residues. CDR1 is MDHEN, CDR2 SYDVKM, per germline. V was clipped by 6 bases and J by 4 bases, with 15 bases between them. CDR3 loop: CASSPPGPFNEKLFF. The CDR3 DNA follows: TGTGCCAGCAGCCCACCCGGGCCCTTTAATGAAAAACTGTTTTTT.

The CDR3 coding sequence is TGCAGCGTACAACAAGCGGGAGGGGGGTTTCTCGAGCAGTACTTC. This sequence encodes CSVQQAGGGFLEQYF. This chain links TRBV29-1 with TRBJ2-7; TRBD2 aligns across 10 bases. V shed 6 bases, J shed 6 bases, and the junction held 14 bases outside the gene matches. CDR1 and CDR2 (germline): SQVTM, ANQGSEA. The CDR3 has 15 amino acids.

The rearrangement links TRBV2 to TRBJ1-1; no reliable D call. Germline-derived CDR1 and CDR2 are SNHLY and FYNNEI. The CDR3 contains 13 residues. The ends were cut back, 7 bases at V and 1 base at J, with 10 bases in the middle. In DNA, the CDR3 is TGTGCCAGCACGAGAGGAGCGAACACTGAAGCTTTCTTT. Residues: CASTRGANTEAFF.

This rearrangement joins TRBV5-4 to TRBJ1-2, with 8 nucleotides matching TRBD1. This CDR3 has 14 amino acids. Germline CDR1 SGHNT, CDR2 YYREEE (reference sequence). Losses at the gene ends were 0 bases for V and 6 bases for J; bases not matched to a gene: 4. CDR3 sequence (DNA): TGTGCCAGCAGCTTGGATCCAGGGGGCGATGGCTACACCTTC. It translates to CASSLDPGGDGYTF.

The rearrangement uses TRBV28 and TRBJ1-2; D is unclear. V was trimmed by 4 bases and J by 4 bases, leaving 13 bases between them. CDR1 is MDHEN, CDR2 SYDVKM, per germline. The length of the CDR3 is 14 residues. This CDR3 reads CASSSYDRAYGYTF. In DNA, the CDR3 is TGTGCCAGCAGTTCCTACGACCGCGCCTATGGCTACACCTTC.

V gene TRBV11-1 combines with J gene TRBJ2-3, with D possibly called TRBD1 or TRBD2 (5 bases each). CDR3 length: 14 residues. The V end lost 2 bases, the J end lost 2 bases, and 8 bases lay between the germline ends. Germline CDR1 is SGHAT and CDR2 is FQDESV (reference sequence). The CDR3 loop reads CASSLRGTTDTQYF. As DNA, the CDR3 is TGTGCCAGCAGCTTACGAGGGACCACAGATACGCAGTATTTT.

V and J are TRBV7-7 and TRBJ2-3; 7 nucleotides line up with TRBD1. The CDR3 consists of 15 residues. Germline values: CDR1 SSHAT, CDR2 FNYEAQ (reference sequence). V shed 5 bases, J shed 6 bases, and the junction held 11 bases outside the gene matches. The CDR3 loop reads CASSVTGQLGDTQYF. For the CDR3, the DNA is TGTGCCAGCAGCGTAACGGGACAGTTAGGGGATACGCAGTATTTT.